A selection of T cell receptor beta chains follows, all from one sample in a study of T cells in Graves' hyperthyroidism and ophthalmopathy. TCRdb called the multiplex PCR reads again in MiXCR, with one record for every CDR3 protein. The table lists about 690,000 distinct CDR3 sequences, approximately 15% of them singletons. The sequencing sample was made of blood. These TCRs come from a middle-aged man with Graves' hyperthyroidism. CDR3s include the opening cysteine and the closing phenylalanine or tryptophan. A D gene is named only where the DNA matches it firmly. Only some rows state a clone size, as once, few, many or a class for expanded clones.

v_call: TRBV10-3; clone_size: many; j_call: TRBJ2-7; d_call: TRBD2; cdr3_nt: TGTGCCATCAGTCAACTAGCGTCCTACGAGCAGTACTTC; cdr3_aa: CAISQLASYEQYF
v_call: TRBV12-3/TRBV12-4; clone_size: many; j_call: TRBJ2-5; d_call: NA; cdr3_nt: TGTGCCAGCAGTTTTTTAGCGTTAGAGACCCAGTACTTC; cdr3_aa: CASSFLALETQYF
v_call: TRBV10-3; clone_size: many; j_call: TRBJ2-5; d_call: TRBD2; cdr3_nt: TGTGCCATCAGTGAGTGGACTAGCGGGCTTGAGACCCAGTACTTC; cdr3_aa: CAISEWTSGLETQYF
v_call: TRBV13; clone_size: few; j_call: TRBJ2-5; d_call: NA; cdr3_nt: TGTGCCAGCAGCGCCAATGGTCGGGAGATATTGAAGACCCAGTACTTC; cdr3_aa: CASSANGREILKTQYF
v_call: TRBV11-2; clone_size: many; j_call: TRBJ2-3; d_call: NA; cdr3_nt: TGTGCCAGCAGCCGGCCGTGGCGCCTCACAGATACGCAGTATTTT; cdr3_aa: CASSRPWRLTDTQYF
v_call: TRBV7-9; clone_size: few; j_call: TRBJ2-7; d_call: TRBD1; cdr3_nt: TGTGCCAGCAGCTGGGACAGGAGGGCCGAGCAGTACTTC; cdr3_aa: CASSWDRRAEQYF
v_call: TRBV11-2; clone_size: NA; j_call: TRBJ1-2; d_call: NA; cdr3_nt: TGTGCCAGCAGCTTGGTATGGGGAGACAGTCACTATGGCTACACCTTC; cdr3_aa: CASSLVWGDSHYGYTF
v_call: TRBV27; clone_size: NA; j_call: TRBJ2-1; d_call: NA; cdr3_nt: TGTGCCAGCAGTCACGGTGGACCGCCCACCTACAATGAGCAGTTCTTC; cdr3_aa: CASSHGGPPTYNEQFF
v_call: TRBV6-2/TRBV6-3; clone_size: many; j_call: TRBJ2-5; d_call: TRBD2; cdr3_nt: TGTGCCAGCAGCCCGTCTAGCGGGGTTTACCAAGAGACCCAGTACTTC; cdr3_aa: CASSPSSGVYQETQYF
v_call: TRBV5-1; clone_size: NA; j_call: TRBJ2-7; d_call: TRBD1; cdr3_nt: TGCGCCAGCAGCCTGATAGAGGGGGCGGACTACGAGCAGTACTTC; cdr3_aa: CASSLIEGADYEQYF
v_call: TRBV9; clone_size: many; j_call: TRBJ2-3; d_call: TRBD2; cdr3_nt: TGTGCCAGCAGCAAGGGACTAGCGGGAAGCACAGATACGCAGTATTTT; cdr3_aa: CASSKGLAGSTDTQYF
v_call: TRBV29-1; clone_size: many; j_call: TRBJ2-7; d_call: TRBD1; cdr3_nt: TGCAGCGCCGGGACAGCCTCCTACGAGCAGTACTTC; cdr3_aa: CSAGTASYEQYF
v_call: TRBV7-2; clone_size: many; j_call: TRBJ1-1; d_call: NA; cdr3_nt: TGTGCCAGCAGCTTAGCGGACAGACCCTCTGAAGCTTTCTTT; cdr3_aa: CASSLADRPSEAFF
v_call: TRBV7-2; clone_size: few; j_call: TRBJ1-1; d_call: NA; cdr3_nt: TGTGCCAGCGGGTCGGGGCGGACCGAGCACAGTGAAGCTTTCTTT; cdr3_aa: CASGSGRTEHSEAFF
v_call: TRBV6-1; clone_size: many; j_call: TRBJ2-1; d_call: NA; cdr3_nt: TGTGCCAGCATTCGAGGCCCAGGGCTAGATAAAGGAGAGCAGTTCTTC; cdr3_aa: CASIRGPGLDKGEQFF
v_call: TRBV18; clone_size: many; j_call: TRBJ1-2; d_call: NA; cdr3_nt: TGTGCCAGCTCACTGACAGACGCCACTAACTATGGCTACACCTTC; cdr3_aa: CASSLTDATNYGYTF